The rows below give T cell receptor beta chains drawn from one sample of a study of T-cell memory formation after mild COVID-19. TCRdb ran MiXCR on the 5' RACE reads and lists one entry per CDR3 protein. The sample yields fewer than 650,000 distinct CDR3 sequences, roughly 22% seen once. Input material: PBMCs or a T cell subset sorted from them (not recorded which). The source is an adult woman who had mild COVID-19 (a few samples of this study predate the infection). Cell type and time point are not known. Both conserved end residues are part of each CDR3. D genes are given only for firm matches. Clone size is not always given. Where it is, it says once, few, many or a class for expanded clones.

D gene,J gene,clone size,V gene,CDR3 DNA,CDR3 protein
NA,TRBJ2-7,NA,TRBV28,TGTGCCAGCAGTCCCTCGCGGCAGCACTCCTACGAGCAGTACTTC,CASSPSRQHSYEQYF
NA,TRBJ2-7,NA,TRBV12-5,TGTGCTAGTGGTTTGCACAGCTCCTACGAGCAGTACTTC,CASGLHSSYEQYF
NA,TRBJ2-3,many,TRBV6-2/TRBV6-3,TGTGCCAGCAGCTTGGCCGGGGTGGGCACAGATACGCAGTATTTT,CASSLAGVGTDTQYF
NA,TRBJ2-3,NA,TRBV12-3/TRBV12-4,TGTGCCAGCAGCCATACCAACACAGATACGCAGTATTTT,CASSHTNTDTQYF
NA,TRBJ2-7,few,TRBV3-1,TGTGCCAGCAGCCAAGATAATACAGGGACCTACGAGCAGTACTTC,CASSQDNTGTYEQYF
TRBD2,TRBJ2-1,NA,TRBV18,TGTGCCAGCTCACCGGTTCTAGCGGGAGGCGCCGACAATGAGCAGTTCTTC,CASSPVLAGGADNEQFF
NA,TRBJ2-5,few,TRBV3-1,TGTGCCAGCAGCCCCCACCCCGGAGGGGAGACCCAGTACTTC,CASSPHPGGETQYF
NA,TRBJ2-7,NA,TRBV6-1,TGTGCCAGCAGTGAAGCGACTTCCCGGACGCACCCCTACGAGCAGTACTTC,CASSEATSRTHPYEQYF
TRBD1,TRBJ1-1,many,TRBV5-1,TGCGCCAGCAGCCCGACAGGGGGACTTGAAGCTTTCTTT,CASSPTGGLEAFF
TRBD1,TRBJ1-1,NA,TRBV5-1,TGCGCCAGCAGGGATCATAGGACAGGGCCAAACACTGAAGCTTTCTTT,CASRDHRTGPNTEAFF
NA,TRBJ2-7,NA,TRBV15,TGTGCCACCAGCAGAGGGTCCGGGGAAGAGCAGTACTTC,CATSRGSGEEQYF
TRBD1,TRBJ1-5,many,TRBV15,TGTGCCACCGCACAGGGGAGCAATCAGCCCCAGCATTTT,CATAQGSNQPQHF
NA,TRBJ2-3,once,TRBV7-2,TGTGCCAGCAGCGTAACTAGTCGTGGGGCCACAGATACGCAGTATTTT,CASSVTSRGATDTQYF
NA,TRBJ2-7,few,TRBV7-9,TGTGCCAGCAGCCCTATCGGACGGACCTACGAGCAGTACTTC,CASSPIGRTYEQYF
NA,TRBJ2-1,NA,TRBV7-9,TGTGCCAGCAGCTTAGAAACAGGTTACAATGAGCAGTTCTTC,CASSLETGYNEQFF
TRBD2,TRBJ2-1,NA,TRBV30,TGTGCCTGGAGTGTTTCGGGCGGGAGTAGTCATGAGCAGTTCTTC,CAWSVSGGSSHEQFF
NA,TRBJ2-7,few,TRBV7-9,TGTGCCAGCAGCCTCGAGTGGGGCTACGAGCAGTACTTC,CASSLEWGYEQYF
NA,TRBJ1-5,few,TRBV18,TGTGCCAGCTCACCGGGGCAAAAGGGGTCCCAGCATTTT,CASSPGQKGSQHF
NA,TRBJ2-5,few,TRBV15,TGTGCCACCAGCAGAGTCCCTACAGGGCCACAAGAGACCCAGTACTTC,CATSRVPTGPQETQYF
NA,TRBJ2-5,few,TRBV6-2/TRBV6-3,TGTGCCAGCACCCTCGGCGGGGCGAAAGAGACCCAGTACTTC,CASTLGGAKETQYF
TRBD2,TRBJ2-5,many,TRBV19,TGTGCCAGTAGTCCGGGGACTAGCGGGAGAGAGACCCAGTACTTC,CASSPGTSGRETQYF
NA,TRBJ1-1,many,TRBV5-1,TGCGCCAGCAGCGACTGGGGAGTCGACACTGAAGCTTTCTTT,CASSDWGVDTEAFF
NA,TRBJ1-1,NA,TRBV6-2/TRBV6-3,TGTGCCAGCAGTAACAGTAACACTGAAGCTTTCTTT,CASSNSNTEAFF
TRBD1,TRBJ2-1,NA,TRBV5-1,TGCGCCAGCAGCTCAACCGGGACAGGGAACAATGAGCAGTTCTTC,CASSSTGTGNNEQFF
TRBD2,TRBJ2-7,few,TRBV4-1,TGCGCCAGCAGCCAAGACCGTCCAGCGGGAGTCTACGAGCAGTACTTC,CASSQDRPAGVYEQYF
TRBD2,TRBJ2-2,few,TRBV24-1,TGTGCCACCAGTGATTCGACCGGGACTACGAACACCGGGGAGCTGTTTTTT,CATSDSTGTTNTGELFF
NA,TRBJ1-1,NA,TRBV4-1,TGCGCCAGCAGAGCAGCCTGGGGGACTGAAGCTTTCTTT,CASRAAWGTEAFF
NA,TRBJ2-1,NA,TRBV15,TGTGCCACCAGCAATGGGGATAGGGGAAATGAGCAGTTCTTC,CATSNGDRGNEQFF
NA,TRBJ2-7,few,TRBV25-1,TGTGCCAGCAGCCAGGACAGACAGTACTTC,CASSQDRQYF
TRBD1,TRBJ2-5,many,TRBV24-1,TGTGCCACCAGTGCCTCGGGACAGGCCCAAGAGACCCAGTACTTC,CATSASGQAQETQYF
NA,TRBJ2-5,many,TRBV5-1,TGCGCCAGCAGCCCCGGACAGCCTCAAGAGACCCAGTACTTC,CASSPGQPQETQYF
NA,TRBJ1-2,few,TRBV6-1,TGTGCCAGCAGCGAGAGAACATGGACAGCCCTCTATGGCTACACCTTC,CASSERTWTALYGYTF
TRBD1,TRBJ2-3,few,TRBV7-8,TGTGCCAGCAGCCTTTCACCCCCCGGGACAGGCACAGATACGCAGTATTTT,CASSLSPPGTGTDTQYF
NA,TRBJ2-5,few,TRBV6-2/TRBV6-3,TGTGCCAGCAGTTACTTGATCTTGGGGCGGGACCCAGAGACCCAGTACTTC,CASSYLILGRDPETQYF
NA,TRBJ2-5,few,TRBV11-2,TGTGCCAGCAGCTTAGTGGGCAGTCGAGAGACCCAGTACTTC,CASSLVGSRETQYF
NA,TRBJ2-3,few,TRBV4-3,TGCGCCAGCAGCCAAGAGGGGGCGACGTATACGCAGTATTTT,CASSQEGATYTQYF
NA,TRBJ2-1,NA,TRBV6-2/TRBV6-3,TGTGCCAGCAGTTACTTCCTATGGGGGCCCAATTCCTACAATGAGCAGTTCTTC,CASSYFLWGPNSYNEQFF
TRBD2,TRBJ2-1,few,TRBV4-2,TGTGCCAGCAGCCAGGCGAGCGGGGGGAACTACAATGAGCAGTTCTTC,CASSQASGGNYNEQFF
TRBD2,TRBJ2-7,few,TRBV30,TGTGCCTGGAGTGTACGACTAGCGAGCTACGAGCAGTACTTC,CAWSVRLASYEQYF
NA,TRBJ1-2,NA,TRBV4-1,TGCGCCAGCAGCTTACGGGGAGGAAGCTATGGCTACACCTTC,CASSLRGGSYGYTF